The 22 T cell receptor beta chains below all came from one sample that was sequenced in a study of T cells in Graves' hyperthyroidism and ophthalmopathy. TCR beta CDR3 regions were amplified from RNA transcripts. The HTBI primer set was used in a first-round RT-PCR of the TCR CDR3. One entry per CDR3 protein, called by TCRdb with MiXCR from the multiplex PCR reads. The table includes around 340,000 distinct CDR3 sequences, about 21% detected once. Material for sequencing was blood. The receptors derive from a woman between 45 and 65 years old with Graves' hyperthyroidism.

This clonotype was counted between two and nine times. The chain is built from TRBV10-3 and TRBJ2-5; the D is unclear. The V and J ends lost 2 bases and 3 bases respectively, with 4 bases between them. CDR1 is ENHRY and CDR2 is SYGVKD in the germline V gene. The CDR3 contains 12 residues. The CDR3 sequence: CAISEGKETQYF. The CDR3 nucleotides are TGTGCCATCAGTGAGGGTAAAGAGACCCAGTACTTC.

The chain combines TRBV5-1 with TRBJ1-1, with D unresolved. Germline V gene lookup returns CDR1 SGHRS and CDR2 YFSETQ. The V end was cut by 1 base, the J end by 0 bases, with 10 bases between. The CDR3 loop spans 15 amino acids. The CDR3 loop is CASSLLGQMNTEAFF. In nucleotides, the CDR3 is TGCGCCAGCAGCTTGCTCGGGCAGATGAACACTGAAGCTTTCTTT.

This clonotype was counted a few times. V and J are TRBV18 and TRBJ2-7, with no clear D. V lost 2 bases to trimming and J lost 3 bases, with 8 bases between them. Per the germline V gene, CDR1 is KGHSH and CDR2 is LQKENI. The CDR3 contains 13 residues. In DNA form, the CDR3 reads TGTGCCAGCTCACCAAAGCAGAACTACGAGCAGTACTTC. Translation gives CASSPKQNYEQYF.

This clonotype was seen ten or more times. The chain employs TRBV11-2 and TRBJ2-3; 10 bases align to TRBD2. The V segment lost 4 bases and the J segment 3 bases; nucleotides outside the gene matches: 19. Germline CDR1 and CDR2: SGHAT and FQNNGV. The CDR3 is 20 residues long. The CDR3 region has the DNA TGTGCCAGCAGCTCCCAGGGAGTAAAGCGGGGGGGCGGGAGGACAGATACGCAGTATTTT. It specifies CASSSQGVKRGGGRTDTQYF. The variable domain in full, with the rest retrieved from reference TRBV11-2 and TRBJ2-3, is EAGVAQSPRYKIIEKRQSVAFWCNPISGHATLYWYQQILGQGPKLLIQFQNNGVVDDSQLPKDRFSAERLKGVDSTLKIQPAKLEDSAVYLCASSSQGVKRGGGRTDTQYFGPGTRLTVL.

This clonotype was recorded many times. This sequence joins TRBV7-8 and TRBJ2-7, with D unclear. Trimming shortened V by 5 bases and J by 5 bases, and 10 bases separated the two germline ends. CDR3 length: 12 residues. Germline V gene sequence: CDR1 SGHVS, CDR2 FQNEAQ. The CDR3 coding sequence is TGTGCCAGCAGCCCCTTTCGTGACGAGCAGTACTTC. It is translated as CASSPFRDEQYF.

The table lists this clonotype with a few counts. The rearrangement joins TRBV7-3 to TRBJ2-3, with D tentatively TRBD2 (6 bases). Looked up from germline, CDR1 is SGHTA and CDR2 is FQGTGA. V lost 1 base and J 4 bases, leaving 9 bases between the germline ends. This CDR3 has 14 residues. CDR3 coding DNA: TGTGCCAGCAGCTTAATCGGGAGCGCAGATACGCAGTATTTT. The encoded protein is CASSLIGSADTQYF.

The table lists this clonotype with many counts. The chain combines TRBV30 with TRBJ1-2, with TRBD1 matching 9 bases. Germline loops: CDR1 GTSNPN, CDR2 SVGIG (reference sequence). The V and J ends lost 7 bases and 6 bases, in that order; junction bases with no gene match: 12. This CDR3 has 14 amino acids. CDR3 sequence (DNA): TGTGCCTTATATTCGGGACAGGGAGTCAATGGCTACACCTTC. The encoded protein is CALYSGQGVNGYTF.

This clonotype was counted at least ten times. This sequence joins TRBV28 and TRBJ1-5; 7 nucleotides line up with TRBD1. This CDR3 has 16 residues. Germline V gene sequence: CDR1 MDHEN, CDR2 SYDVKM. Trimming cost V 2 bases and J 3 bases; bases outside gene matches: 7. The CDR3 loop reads CASSLPPGGANQPQHF. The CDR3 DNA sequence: TGTGCCAGCAGTTTACCCCCAGGGGGGGCCAATCAGCCCCAGCATTTT.

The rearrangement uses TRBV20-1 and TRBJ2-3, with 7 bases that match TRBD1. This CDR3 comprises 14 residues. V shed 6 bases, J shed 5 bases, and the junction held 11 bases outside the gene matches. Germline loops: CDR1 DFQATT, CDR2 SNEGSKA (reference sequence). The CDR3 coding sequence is TGCAGTGCCGACCGTAACTCAGGGGGAGATACGCAGTATTTT. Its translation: CSADRNSGGDTQYF.

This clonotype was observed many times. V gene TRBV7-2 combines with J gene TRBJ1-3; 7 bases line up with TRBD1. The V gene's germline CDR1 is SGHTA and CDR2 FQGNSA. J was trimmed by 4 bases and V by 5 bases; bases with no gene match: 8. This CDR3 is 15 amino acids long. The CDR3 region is CASSIHGTAGNTIYF. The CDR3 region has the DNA TGTGCCAGCAGCATCCATGGGACAGCCGGAAACACCATATATTTT.

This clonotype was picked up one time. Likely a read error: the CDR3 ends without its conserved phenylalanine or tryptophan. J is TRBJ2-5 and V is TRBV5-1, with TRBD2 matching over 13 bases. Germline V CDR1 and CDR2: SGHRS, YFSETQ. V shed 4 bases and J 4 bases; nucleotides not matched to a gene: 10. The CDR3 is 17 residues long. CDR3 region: CASSPTGLAGMRETQYS. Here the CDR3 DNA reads TGCGCCAGCAGCCCGACGGGACTAGCGGGAATGCGAGAGACCCAGTACTCC.

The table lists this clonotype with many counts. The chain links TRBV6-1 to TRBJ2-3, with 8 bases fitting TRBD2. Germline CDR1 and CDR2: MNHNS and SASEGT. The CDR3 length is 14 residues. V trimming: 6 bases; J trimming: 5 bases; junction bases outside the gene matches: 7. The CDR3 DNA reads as TGTGCCAGCAGAACGGGGGGGCCGTTAGATACGCAGTATTTT. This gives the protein CASRTGGPLDTQYF.

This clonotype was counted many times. The DNA of the CDR3 is TGTGCCAGCAGCTATGAGGGCAGGGTCACTGAAGCTTTCTTT. Amino acids: CASSYEGRVTEAFF. J is TRBJ1-1 and V is TRBV5-5; tentative D call: TRBD1 (5 bases). The germline gives CDR1 SGHKS, CDR2 YYEKEE (reference sequence). This CDR3 is built from 14 residues. Trimming took 3 bases from V and 4 from J, leaving 13 bases between them.

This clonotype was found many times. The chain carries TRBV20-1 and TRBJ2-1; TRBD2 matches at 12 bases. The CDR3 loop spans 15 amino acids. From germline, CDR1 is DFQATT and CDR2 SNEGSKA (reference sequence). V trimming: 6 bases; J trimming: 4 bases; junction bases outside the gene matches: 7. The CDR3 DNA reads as TGCAGTGCACACGGACTAGCGGGATCGTACAATGAGCAGTTCTTC. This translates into CSAHGLAGSYNEQFF.

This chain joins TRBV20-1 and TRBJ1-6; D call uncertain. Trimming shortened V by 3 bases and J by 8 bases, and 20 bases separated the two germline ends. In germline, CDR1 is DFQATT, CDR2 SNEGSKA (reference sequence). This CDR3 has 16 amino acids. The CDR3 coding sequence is TGCAGTGCTAGTACCTCGGCCCCGGCGGTGGATTCACCCCTCCACTTT. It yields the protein CSASTSAPAVDSPLHF.

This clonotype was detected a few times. CDR3 region: CASSQGLITDTQYF. CDR3 DNA: TGTGCCAGCAGCCAGGGGTTAATCACAGATACGCAGTATTTT. This chain uses TRBV5-4 with TRBJ2-3, with D possibly matching TRBD1 (6 bases). Trimming removed 4 bases at V and 2 bases at J, with 11 bases between. From germline, CDR1 is SGHNT and CDR2 YYREEE (reference sequence). The CDR3 covers 14 residues.

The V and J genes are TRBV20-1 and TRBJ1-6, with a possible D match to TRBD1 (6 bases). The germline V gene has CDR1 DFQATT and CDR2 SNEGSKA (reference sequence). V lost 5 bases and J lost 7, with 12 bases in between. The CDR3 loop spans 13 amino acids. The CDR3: CSAVRGRNSPLHF. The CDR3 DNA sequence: TGCAGTGCTGTCAGGGGTAGGAATTCACCCCTCCACTTT.

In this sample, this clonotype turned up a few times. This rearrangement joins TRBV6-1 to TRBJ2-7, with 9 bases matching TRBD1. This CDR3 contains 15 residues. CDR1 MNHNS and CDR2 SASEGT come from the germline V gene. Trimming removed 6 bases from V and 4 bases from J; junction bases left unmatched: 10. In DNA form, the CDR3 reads TGTGCCAGCAGGGGACCGGGACAGGGAGCGTACGAGCAGTACTTC. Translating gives CASRGPGQGAYEQYF.

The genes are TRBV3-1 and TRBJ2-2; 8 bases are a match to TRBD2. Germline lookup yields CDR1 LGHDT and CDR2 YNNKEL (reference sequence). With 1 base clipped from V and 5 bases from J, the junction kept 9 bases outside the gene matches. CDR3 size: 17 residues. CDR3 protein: CASSQVEREIGTGELFF. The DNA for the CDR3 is TGTGCCAGCAGCCAAGTTGAGCGGGAGATCGGGACCGGGGAGCTGTTTTTT.

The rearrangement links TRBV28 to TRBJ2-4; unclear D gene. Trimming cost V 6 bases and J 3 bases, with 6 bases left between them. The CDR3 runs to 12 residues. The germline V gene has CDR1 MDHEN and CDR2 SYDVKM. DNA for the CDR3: TGTGCCAGCAGCCACCTCAAAAACATTCAGTACTTC. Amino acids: CASSHLKNIQYF.

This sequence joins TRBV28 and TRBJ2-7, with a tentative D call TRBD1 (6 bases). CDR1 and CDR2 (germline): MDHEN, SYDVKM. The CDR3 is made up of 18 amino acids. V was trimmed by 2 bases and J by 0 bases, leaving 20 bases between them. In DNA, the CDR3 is TGTGCCAGCAGTTTACGCCGACCCGCCGGGGACAACTCCTACGAGCAGTACTTC. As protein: CASSLRRPAGDNSYEQYF.

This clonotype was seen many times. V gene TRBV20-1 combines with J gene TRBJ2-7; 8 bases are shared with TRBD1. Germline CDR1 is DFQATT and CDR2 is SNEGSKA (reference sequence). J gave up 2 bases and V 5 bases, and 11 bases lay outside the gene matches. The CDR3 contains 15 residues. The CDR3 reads CSALSEGTGTYEQYF. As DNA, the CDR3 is TGCAGTGCTCTGTCGGAGGGGACAGGAACCTACGAGCAGTACTTC.